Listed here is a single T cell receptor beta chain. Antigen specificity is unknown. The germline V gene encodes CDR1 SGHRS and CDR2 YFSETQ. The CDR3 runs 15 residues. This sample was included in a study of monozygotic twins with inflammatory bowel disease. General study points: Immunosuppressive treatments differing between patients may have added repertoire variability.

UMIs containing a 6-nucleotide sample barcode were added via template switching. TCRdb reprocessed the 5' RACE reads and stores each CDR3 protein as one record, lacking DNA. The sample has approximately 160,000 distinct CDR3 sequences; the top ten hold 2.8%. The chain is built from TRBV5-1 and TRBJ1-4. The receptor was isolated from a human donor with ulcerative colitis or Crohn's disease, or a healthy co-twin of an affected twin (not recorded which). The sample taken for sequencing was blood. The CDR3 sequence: CASSLERAANEKLFF.